This passage covers 5 T cell receptor beta chains from one sample sequenced in a study of cytomegalovirus exposure and HLA in healthy donors. It was with 60 Vbeta and 13 Jbeta primers that the PCR ran. Sequencing was performed with immunoSEQ multiplex PCR; in TCRdb, only in-frame clones are kept and a portion is missing. The table records 100,000 to 150,000 clones, 70% to 90% of them present only once. The sequenced sample consisted of PBMCs. The origin of the receptors is a boy younger than 18 in good health and CMV-seronegative.

This clone was found once. The chain joins TRBV5-1 to TRBJ2-1; 13 nucleotides align to TRBD2. The CDR3 has 17 residues. The ends lost 4 bases at V and 0 bases at J; junction bases unmatched: 4. The germline gives CDR1 SGHRS, CDR2 YFSETQ. The CDR3 sequence: CASSPRTSGSSYNEQFF. The DNA of the CDR3 is TGCGCCAGCAGCCCGAGGACTAGCGGGAGCTCCTACAATGAGCAGTTCTTC.

The chain couples TRBV18 to TRBJ1-5, with D possibly TRBD1 on 5 matching bases. Germline V lookup: CDR1 KGHSH, CDR2 LQKENI. This CDR3 spans 13 amino acids. Between the trimmed V and J ends, which lost 6 bases and 4 bases, there was a span of 10 bases. DNA for the CDR3: TGTGCCAGCTCGGGGGGTGCTAATCAGCCCCAGCATTTT. Encoded protein: CASSGGANQPQHF.

The CDR3 is CASSWSDRGSEQYF. The CDR3 region has the DNA TGTGCCAGCAGTTGGTCGGACAGGGGATCCGAGCAGTACTTC. J is TRBJ2-7 and V is TRBV6-6; 9 nucleotides line up with TRBD1. V shed 4 bases and J 6 bases; nucleotides not matched to a gene: 7. Germline assignment: CDR1 MNHNY and CDR2 SVGAGI (reference sequence). The CDR3 length is 14 residues.

The rearrangement joins TRBV27 to TRBJ1-6; the match to TRBD1 covers 7 bases. This CDR3 spans 15 amino acids. The J segment lost 8 bases and the V segment lost 3 bases, leaving 7 bases of the junction unmatched. Per the germline V gene, CDR1 is MNHEY and CDR2 is SMNVEV (reference sequence). The CDR3 protein is CASSFLDRDDSPLHF. The CDR3 bases are TGTGCCAGCAGTTTCCTCGACAGGGATGATTCACCCCTCCACTTT.

The V gene is TRBV6-1, the J gene TRBJ2-7; TRBD2 might be the D (6 bases). V shed 4 bases and J shed 6 bases, with 16 bases lying between them. The CDR3 is made up of 14 amino acids. The V gene's germline CDR1 is MNHNS and CDR2 SASEGT. The DNA of the CDR3 is TGTGCCAGCAGTGTTCGCAGGAGGGTCTCCGAGCAGTACTTC. Protein: CASSVRRRVSEQYF.